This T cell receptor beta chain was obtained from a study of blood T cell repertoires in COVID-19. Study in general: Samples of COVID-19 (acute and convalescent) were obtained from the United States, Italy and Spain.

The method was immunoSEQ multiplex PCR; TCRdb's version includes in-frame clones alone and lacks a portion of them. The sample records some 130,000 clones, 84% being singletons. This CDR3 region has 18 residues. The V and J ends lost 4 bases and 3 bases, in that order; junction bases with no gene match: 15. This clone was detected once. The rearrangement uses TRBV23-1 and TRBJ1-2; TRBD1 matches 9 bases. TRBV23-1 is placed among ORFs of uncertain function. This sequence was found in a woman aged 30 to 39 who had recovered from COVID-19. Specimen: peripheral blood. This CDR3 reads CASSPGTTRDRAHYGYTF. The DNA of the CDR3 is TGCGCCAGCAGTCCAGGCACAACTCGGGACAGGGCACACTATGGCTACACCTTC.